This T cell receptor (beta chain) appears in the sequencing data of a study of cytomegalovirus exposure and HLA in healthy donors. General study results and limits: For most TCR beta V segments, an earlier analysis put the productive rate at about 87% or about 30% of the time. The investigators catalogued some 150 TCR beta chains as cytomegalovirus-associated. For TCR beta chains, V- and J-gene trimming was later linked to a missense DCLRE1C variant.

The CDR3 has 16 residues. Losses at the gene ends were 6 bases for V and 7 bases for J; bases not matched to a gene: 14. Germline V gene data show CDR1 as MNHEY and CDR2 as SMNVEV (reference sequence). Healthy individuals who donated bone marrow served as the donors. Vbeta (60) and Jbeta (13) primers were used in the PCR. The repertoire was sequenced with immunoSEQ multiplex PCR; TCRdb's copy has only in-frame clones and lacks some. There are approximately 150,000 clones in the sample, with 0.8% to 1% held by the top ten. As for this clone: Antigen specificity is unknown.

The chain couples TRBV27 to TRBJ2-7; 11 bases match TRBD2. The clonotype comes from a male donor in good health and CMV-seronegative. Sequencing was performed on PBMCs. CDR3 sequence: CASSPGTSGSRGEQYF. The CDR3 DNA reads TGTGCCAGCAGCCCCGGCACTAGCGGGAGTCGGGGGGAGCAGTACTTC.